The clone carrying this T cell receptor beta chain came up many times. The sample is drawn from a study of CD8+CD57+ T cells in acquired aplastic anemia. Study information: When averaged, DNA from sorted CD4+ and CD8+ cells came to 3 to 4 ug.

Patients picked for sequencing had shown CD8+CD57+ cell expansion detected by flow cytometry. Every patient presented with severe acquired aplastic anemia. Patients had undergone no therapy by the time their blood was sampled. Investigators profiled TCR beta VDJ and CDR3 from genomic DNA template. From the reads, TCRdb called clonotypes with MiXCR, one entry per CDR3 protein. The sample includes some 140,000 distinct CDR3 sequences, about 50% of them seen just once. The sample consisted of sorted CD4+, CD8+, or CD8+CD57+ T cells (not recorded which) from PBMCs. The clonotype originates from a human donor with aplastic anemia.

CDR3 bases: TGTGCCAGCAGGGACCAGGACAGGGTGAACACTGAAGCTTTCTTT. Its protein is CASRDQDRVNTEAFF. J is TRBJ1-1 and V is TRBV6-1, with TRBD1 matching over 8 bases. The length of the CDR3 is 15 residues. Trimming at V came to 6 bases and at J to 0 bases, leaving 6 bases not matched to a gene. Per the germline V gene, CDR1 is MNHNS and CDR2 is SASEGT.